The clone carrying this TCR beta chain was recorded at least ten times. This sample is drawn from a study of read filtering for tumor transcriptome and immune sequencing. At the level of the study: R-ISS stage counts were about 8 for I, about 17 for II, 6 or 7 for III.

CDR1 is SQVTM and CDR2 is ANQGSEA in the germline V gene. V trimming: 4 bases; J trimming: 3 bases; junction bases outside the gene matches: 4. The CDR3 covers 14 residues. The library was built from 400 ng RNA with molecular barcoded adaptors for alpha/delta and beta/gamma chains. TCRdb processed the reads anew with MiXCR; each CDR3 protein has one entry. This table holds around 26,000 distinct CDR3 sequences, 13% to 15% found once. Sequencing was done on a sample of a population of CD138-negative cells sorted from bone marrow. This rearrangement joins TRBV29-1 to TRBJ2-1; TRBD1 matches 9 bases. This TCR came from a donor aged 40 or over with multiple myeloma. The CDR3 protein is CSVGGQGIYNEQFF. The CDR3 region has the DNA TGCAGCGTTGGCGGACAGGGGATCTACAATGAGCAGTTCTTC.